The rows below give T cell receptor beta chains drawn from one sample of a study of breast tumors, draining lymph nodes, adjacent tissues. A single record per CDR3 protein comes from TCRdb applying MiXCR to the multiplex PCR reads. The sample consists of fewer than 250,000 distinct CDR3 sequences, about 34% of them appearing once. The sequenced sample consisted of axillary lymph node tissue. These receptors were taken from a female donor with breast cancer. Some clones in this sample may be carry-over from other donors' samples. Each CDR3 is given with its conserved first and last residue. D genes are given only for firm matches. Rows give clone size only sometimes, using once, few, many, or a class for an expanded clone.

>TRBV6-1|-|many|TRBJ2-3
TGTGCCAGCAGACTGATCCGCACAGATACGCAGTATTTT
CASRLIRTDTQYF
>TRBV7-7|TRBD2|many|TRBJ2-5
TGTGCTAGCAGCAAAAGCGGGATAGGCGAGACCCAGTACTTC
CASSKSGIGETQYF
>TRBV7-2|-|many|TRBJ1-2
TGTGCCAGCAGCCCGGGACACTATGGCTACACCTTC
CASSPGHYGYTF
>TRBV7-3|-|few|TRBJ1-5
TGTGCCAGCAGCGAAAAGGACGTGCGCACAGATACGCAGCATTTT
CASSEKDVRTDTQHF
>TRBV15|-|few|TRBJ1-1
TGTGCCACCAGCAGAGGTCATGGGGACACTGAAGCTTTCTTT
CATSRGHGDTEAFF
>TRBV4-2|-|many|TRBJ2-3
TGTGCCAGCAGCCAAGAGAGGAGGTTCACAGATACGCAGTATTTT
CASSQERRFTDTQYF
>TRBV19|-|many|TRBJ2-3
TGTGCCAGTAGTATGTCAGGAGCTAGCACAGATACGCAGTATTTT
CASSMSGASTDTQYF
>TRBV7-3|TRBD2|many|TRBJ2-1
TGTGCCAGCAGCCCGAGCGGGAGCAACTACAATGAGCAGTTCTTC
CASSPSGSNYNEQFF
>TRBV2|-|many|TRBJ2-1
TGTGCCAGCAGGCCGACCTCCTCCTACAATGAGCAGTTCTTC
CASRPTSSYNEQFF
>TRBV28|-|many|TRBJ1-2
TGTGCCAGCGGACATAGGGGGAGGTATGGCTACACCTTC
CASGHRGRYGYTF
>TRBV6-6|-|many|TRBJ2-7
TGTGCCAGCAGTCACTCGGGCGGTTACGAGCAGTACTTC
CASSHSGGYEQYF
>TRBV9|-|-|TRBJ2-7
TGTGCCAGCAGCGCGACTAGTCTCAATTACGAGCAGTCCTTC
CASSATSLNYEQSF
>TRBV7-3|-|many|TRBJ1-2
TGTGCCAGCAGCTTAAAAGGGGGGGGGGCAGGCGGTCGCCCCCTCGGCTACACCTTC
CASSLKGGGAGGRPLGYTF
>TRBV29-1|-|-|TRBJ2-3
TGCAGCGTTGACGATCTTGGAGGGGTAGGGAATTTC
CSVDDLGGVGNF
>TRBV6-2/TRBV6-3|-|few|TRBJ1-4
TGTGCCAGCAGTAACCGGGACTTTAATGAAAAACTGTTTTTT
CASSNRDFNEKLFF
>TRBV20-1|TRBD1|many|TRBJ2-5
TGCAGTGCGACCGGGACAGGGACGGAGGAGACCCAGTACTTC
CSATGTGTEETQYF
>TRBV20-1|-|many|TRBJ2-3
TGCAGTGCTAGAGCCCCGGGACTGCTATCCACAGATACGCAGTATTTT
CSARAPGLLSTDTQYF
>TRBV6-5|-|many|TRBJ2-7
TGTGCCAGCAGTTACTCGGGGCCTCCCGCGCAGTACTTC
CASSYSGPPAQYF
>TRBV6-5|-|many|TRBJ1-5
TGTGCCAGCAGTTACAACGGGTTTCAGCCCCAGCATTTT
CASSYNGFQPQHF
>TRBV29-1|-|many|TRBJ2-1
TGCAGCGCCGGGACTCAAGGGGAGCAGTTCTTC
CSAGTQGEQFF
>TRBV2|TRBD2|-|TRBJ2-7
TGTGCCAGCGAGGGGAGGGGAAGGAATATTCGCGAGCAGTACTTC
CASEGRGRNIREQYF
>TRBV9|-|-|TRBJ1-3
TGTGCCAGCAGCGTAGAGGGGACACGGAGTGGAAACACCATATATTTT
CASSVEGTRSGNTIYF
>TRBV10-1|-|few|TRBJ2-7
TGCGCCAGCAGTGAGGGCAGGGAGAGCAACGAGCAGTACTTC
CASSEGRESNEQYF
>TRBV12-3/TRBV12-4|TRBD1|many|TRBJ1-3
TGTGCCAGCAGTTTGGCACGCCCCCGGACAGGGTACGGAAACACCATATATTTT
CASSLARPRTGYGNTIYF
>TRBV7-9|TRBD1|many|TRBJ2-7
TGTGCCAGCAGCTTAGCACAGGGGGCGCGTGAGCAGTACTTC
CASSLAQGAREQYF
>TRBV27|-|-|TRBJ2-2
TGTGCCAGCAGTTCTAACACCCGAGGAGCCGGGGAGCTGTTTTTT
CASSSNTRGAGELFF
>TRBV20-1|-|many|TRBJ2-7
TGCAGTGCTAGAGGATCGGGACTCCTCTACGAGCAGTACTTC
CSARGSGLLYEQYF
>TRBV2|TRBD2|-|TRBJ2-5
TGTGCCAGCATAAGGGGCGCGGGGGGGGGGGGCAAAGAGACCCAGTACTTC
CASIRGAGGGGKETQYF
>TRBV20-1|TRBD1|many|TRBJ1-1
TGCAGTGCCCCCGACAGGGGCCTTATGAACACTGAAGCTTTCTTT
CSAPDRGLMNTEAFF
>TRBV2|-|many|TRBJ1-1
TGTGCCAGCAGTGAAATGAGGGGCCAGGTTGAAGCTTTCTTT
CASSEMRGQVEAFF
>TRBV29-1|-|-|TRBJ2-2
TGCAGCGTTGTCAGGGGAGATAACACCGGGGAGCTGTTTTTT
CSVVRGDNTGELFF
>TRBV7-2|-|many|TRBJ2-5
TGTGCCAGCAGCTTAGGGAGTAGCTCCCCAAGTGAGACCCAGTACTTC
CASSLGSSSPSETQYF
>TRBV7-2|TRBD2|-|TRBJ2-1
TGTGCCAGCAGCCACGGACTAGCGGGAGTAGGTTACAATGAGCAGTTCTTC
CASSHGLAGVGYNEQFF
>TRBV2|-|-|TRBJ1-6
TGTGCCAGCAGGGACGCCAGTGGGACTAGCGGGACCCTCCACTTT
CASRDASGTSGTLHF
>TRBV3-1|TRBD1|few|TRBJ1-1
TGTGCCAGCAGCCCCGGGACAGGCTTAAAGGGGAAGAAAAACACTGAAGCTTTCTTT
CASSPGTGLKGKKNTEAFF
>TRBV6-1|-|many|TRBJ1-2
TGTGCCAGCAGGGACATCGCTAACTATGGCTACACCTTC
CASRDIANYGYTF
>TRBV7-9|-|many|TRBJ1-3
TGTGCCAGCAGCCTTGTCTTAGGAAACACCATATATTTT
CASSLVLGNTIYF
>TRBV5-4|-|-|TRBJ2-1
TGTGCCAGCAGCTTGGGGGGGGCGCGAAAAAATGAGCAGTTCTTC
CASSLGGARKNEQFF